This T cell receptor beta chain was sequenced in a study of blood T cell repertoires in COVID-19. The table came from immunoSEQ multiplex PCR; TCRdb's copy has only in-frame clones and leaves some out. Among 150,000 to 200,000 clones listed, 85% to 95% were seen once. This clone occurred once. Other DNA sequences in the same sample also yield this CDR3. Germline lookup yields CDR1 SGDLS and CDR2 YYNGEE. Trimming left V 0 bases short and J 0 bases short, with 7 bases between. The CDR3 has 14 residues. Specimen: peripheral blood. The chain links TRBV9 to TRBJ2-7; the D is unclear. This receptor was obtained from a woman aged 45-59 years with acute or convalescent COVID-19. The CDR3: CASSVGGSSYEQYF. In DNA, the CDR3 is TGTGCCAGCAGCGTAGGCGGCAGCTCCTACGAGCAGTACTTC.